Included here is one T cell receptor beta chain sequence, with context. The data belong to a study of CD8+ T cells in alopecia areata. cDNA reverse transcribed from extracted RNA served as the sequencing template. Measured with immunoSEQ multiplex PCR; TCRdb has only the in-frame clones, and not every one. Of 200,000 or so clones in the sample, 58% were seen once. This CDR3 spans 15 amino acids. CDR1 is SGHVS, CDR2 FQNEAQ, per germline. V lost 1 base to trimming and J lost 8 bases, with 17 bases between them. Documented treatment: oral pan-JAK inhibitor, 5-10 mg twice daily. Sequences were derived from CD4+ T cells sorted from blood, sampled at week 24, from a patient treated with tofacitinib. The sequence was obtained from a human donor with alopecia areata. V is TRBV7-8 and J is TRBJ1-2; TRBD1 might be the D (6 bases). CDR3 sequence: CASSLGSPRGGGYTF. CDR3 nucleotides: TGTGCCAGCAGCTTAGGTTCCCCCAGGGGAGGAGGCTACACCTTC.